This T cell receptor beta chain was recorded in a study of cytomegalovirus exposure and HLA in healthy donors. Losses at the gene ends were 4 bases for V and 1 base for J; bases not matched to a gene: 3. This CDR3 contains 16 residues. Germline V gene data show CDR1 as MNHEY and CDR2 as SMNVEV (reference sequence). Data came from immunoSEQ multiplex PCR; TCRdb stores just in-frame clones and leaves some out. Of about 82,000 clones listed, 85% to 95% were seen once; the top ten hold around 0.69%. This clone appeared once. Sequenced: PBMCs. The chain has TRBV27 and TRBJ2-3, with TRBD2 matching over 12 bases. The TCR was taken from a woman aged 18-30 years in good health and CMV-seronegative. The CDR3, as DNA: TGTGCCAGCAGTTGGCTAGCGGGAGGGGGCACAGATACGCAGTATTTT. This codes for CASSWLAGGGTDTQYF.